These 22 T cell receptor beta chains came from one sample sequenced in a study of human T cells and chemical hapten exposure. As for time point: patch test 3, about 24 weeks after DPC sensitization. Treatment given: therapeutic diphenylcyclopropenone sensitization with weekly scalp DPC. MiXCR was run by TCRdb on the RACE reads, yielding one entry per CDR3 protein. The sample gives approximately 86,000 distinct CDR3 sequences, approximately 11% of which show up once; approximately 1.1% is in the top ten. This sample comprised whole blood, obtained in connection with sensitization to the hapten diphenylcyclopropenone (DPC). The receptors shown here come from a woman in her thirties with alopecia areata. Some clones in this sample may be carry-over from other donors' samples.

This clonotype appeared a few times. J is TRBJ1-5 and V is TRBV21-1; TRBD1, as called in the table, went unchecked against the DNA. TRBV21-1 is a pseudogene locus. The CDR3 loop spans 19 amino acids. The CDR3, as DNA: TGTGCCAGCAGCAAAGGGGACAGGGGCCTCTCGGATAGCAATCAGCCCCAGCATTTT. The encoded protein is CASSKGDRGLSDSNQPQHF.

This clonotype was seen at least ten times. This sequence joins TRBV29-1 and TRBJ2-5; a weak D match, TRBD2 (6 bases). Looked up from germline, CDR1 is SQVTM and CDR2 is ANQGSEA. This CDR3 region has 11 residues. V lost 6 bases and J 12 bases, leaving 17 bases between the germline ends. CDR3 residues: CSVGSRSGEYF. CDR3 nucleotides: TGCAGCGTGGGTTCACGGTCGGGGGAGTACTTC.

A few counts support this clonotype. This chain links TRBV30 with TRBJ1-5, with 7 bases matching TRBD1. Germline trimming cut 7 bases from V and 4 bases from J; bases unmatched to any gene: 10. There are 14 residues in the CDR3. Germline V CDR1 and CDR2: GTSNPN, SVGIG (reference sequence). The CDR3: CAFTTGTVNQPQHF. CDR3 bases: TGTGCCTTCACGACCGGGACAGTTAATCAGCCCCAGCATTTT. The full variable domain, rest sourced from reference TRBV30 and TRBJ1-5, is SQTIHQWPATLVQPVGSPLSLECTVEGTSNPNLYWYRQAAGRGLQLLFYSVGIGQISSEVPQNLSASRPQDRQFILSSKKLLLSDSGFYLCAFTTGTVNQPQHFGDGTRLSIL.

In nucleotides, the CDR3 is TGCAGTGCTAGGCAAGGGGGGCGGAAGACCCAGTACTTC. Its protein is CSARQGGRKTQYF. The V call is TRBV20-1, the J call TRBJ2-5; perhaps D is TRBD1 or TRBD2 (6 bases each). Germline V CDR1 and CDR2: DFQATT, SNEGSKA (reference sequence). The CDR3 totals 13 residues. Trimming shortened V by 3 bases and J by 6 bases, and 14 bases separated the two germline ends.

The table lists this clonotype with a few counts. The chain carries TRBV28 and TRBJ1-2, with a weak D call TRBD1 (5 bases). CDR3 length: 11 residues. Germline V CDR1 and CDR2: MDHEN, SYDVKM. Trimming removed 10 bases at V and 8 bases at J, with 14 bases between. Here the CDR3 reads CATRAGYGYTF. Written as DNA, the CDR3 is TGTGCCACCAGGGCAGGGTACGGCTACACCTTC.

This clonotype occurred many times. The chain couples TRBV18 to TRBJ1-4; 7 nucleotides align to TRBD1. V was pared by 6 bases and J by 7 bases, with 11 bases of the junction left unmatched. The CDR3 runs 15 residues. Germline assignment: CDR1 KGHSH and CDR2 LQKENI. The DNA of the CDR3 is TGTGCCAGCTCCCCCGGACAGGTATCCGGTGAAAAACTGTTTTTT. Translated: CASSPGQVSGEKLFF.

This clonotype has a count of ten or more. The V gene is TRBV5-1, the J gene TRBJ2-1; D ambiguous. Trimming shortened V by 2 bases and J by 4 bases, and 10 bases separated the two germline ends. The CDR3 runs 14 residues. CDR1 and CDR2 (germline): SGHRS, YFSETQ. DNA of the CDR3: TGCGCCAGCAGCTTAACCTGGATGTACAATGAGCAGTTCTTC. Translation gives CASSLTWMYNEQFF.

With respect to this clonotype: Given a much more abundant clone one base away, this may be a read error. This chain uses TRBV20-1 with TRBJ2-5; D not certain. This CDR3 comprises 13 residues. The V and J ends lost 3 bases and 1 base respectively, with 9 bases between them. Looked up from germline, CDR1 is DFQATT and CDR2 is SNEGSKA (reference sequence). The CDR3 reads CSASSLIQETQYF. The CDR3 nucleotides read TGCAGTGCTAGCTCGCTCATCCAAGAGACCCAGTACTTC.

The table lists this clonotype with many counts. This chain connects TRBV11-2 to TRBJ1-2; D unresolved. The V gene lost 3 bases and the J gene lost 4 bases, with 9 bases spanning the gap. This CDR3 region has 13 residues. Germline CDR1 SGHAT, CDR2 FQNNGV. In DNA, the CDR3 is TGTGCCAGCAGCTTCTACGGTGGCTATGGCTACACCTTC. It specifies CASSFYGGYGYTF.

This clonotype showed up just a few times. As DNA, the CDR3 is TGTGCCAGCTCACCAGATTCGCGCTCTGGAAACACCATATATTTT. It specifies CASSPDSRSGNTIYF. This rearrangement joins TRBV18 to TRBJ1-3; unclear D gene. This CDR3 is built from 15 residues. V was clipped by 2 bases and J by 0 bases, with 8 bases between them. The germline gives CDR1 KGHSH, CDR2 LQKENI.

This clonotype was observed at least ten times. The chain couples TRBV18 to TRBJ2-1; 8 positions match TRBD2. Per germline, CDR1 KGHSH and CDR2 LQKENI. V was clipped by 5 bases and J by 8 bases; unmatched bases: 11. The CDR3 totals 15 residues. CDR3 sequence (DNA): TGTGCCAGCTCATCCACTAGCGGACCTAAGGATGAGCAGTTCTTC. As protein: CASSSTSGPKDEQFF.

This clonotype was seen repeatedly, ten times or more. The chain recombines TRBV18 with TRBJ1-1, with a weak D call TRBD1 (5 bases). V lost 1 base, J lost 6 bases, and 9 bases lay in between. The germline gives CDR1 KGHSH, CDR2 LQKENI. The CDR3 totals 13 residues. The CDR3 DNA follows: TGTGCCAGCTCACCACAGGCACAGGCTGAAGCTTTCTTT. Residues: CASSPQAQAEAFF.

This clonotype was counted a few times. One junction end disagrees with the germline gene, perhaps due to a read error. The chain is built from TRBV7-7 and TRBJ2-2; 9 bases are shared with TRBD1. Germline V gene sequence: CDR1 SSHAT, CDR2 FNYEAQ (reference sequence). The CDR3 is 17 residues long. CDR3: CASSPTRDRVRSGELFF. The DNA for the CDR3 is TGTGCTAGCAGCCCTACCCGGGACAGGGTCCGATCCGGGGAGCTGTTTTTT.

This clonotype was observed at least ten times. The CDR3 sequence: CASSLQRTTDTQYF. CDR3 nucleotides: TGCGCCAGCAGCCTGCAGCGTACCACAGATACGCAGTATTTT. The rearrangement uses TRBV4-3 and TRBJ2-3; D not resolved. The V and J ends lost 4 bases and 2 bases respectively, with 10 bases between them. Germline lookup yields CDR1 LGHNA and CDR2 YSLEER. The CDR3 extends over 14 amino acids.

This clonotype appeared a few times. The rearrangement joins TRBV28 to TRBJ1-2, with D possibly being TRBD1 (5 bases). Trimming removed 5 bases from V and 4 bases from J, with 14 bases in between. This CDR3 is 14 amino acids long. Germline assignment: CDR1 MDHEN and CDR2 SYDVKM. The CDR3: CASSPTTAPYGYTF. Here the CDR3 DNA reads TGTGCCAGCAGTCCCACGACAGCCCCCTATGGCTACACCTTC.

V usage is TRBV28 and J usage is TRBJ1-2, with a possible D match to TRBD1 (5 bases). V was clipped by 4 bases and J by 8 bases, with 14 bases between them. Per the germline V gene, CDR1 is MDHEN and CDR2 is SYDVKM. The length of the CDR3 is 13 residues. Written as DNA, the CDR3 is TGTGCCAGCAGTTCAGGGAAGGTGAGAGGCTACACCTTC. Amino acid sequence: CASSSGKVRGYTF.

This clonotype was counted ten times or more. The chain combines TRBV6-1 with TRBJ1-2; tentative D call: TRBD1 (6 bases). The V and J ends lost 4 bases and 8 bases respectively, with 17 bases between them. The CDR3 sequence is 14 residues long. Germline assignment: CDR1 MNHNS and CDR2 SASEGT. CDR3 region: CASSGQGSGSGYTF. As DNA, the CDR3 is TGTGCCAGCAGTGGGCAGGGGTCGGGAAGCGGCTACACCTTC.

The sample holds many counts of this clonotype. The gene calls are TRBV29-1 and TRBJ2-2, with D possibly TRBD2 on 5 matching bases. CDR3 length: 13 residues. The germline V gene encodes CDR1 SQVTM and CDR2 ANQGSEA. V was pared by 4 bases and J by 7 bases, with 13 bases between. This chain's CDR3 is CSVVRTGHGELFF. CDR3 DNA sequence: TGCAGCGTTGTGCGGACTGGGCACGGGGAGCTGTTTTTT.

This clonotype was observed at least ten times. CDR3 in amino acids: CASSETPDRGGTEAFF. CDR3 sequence (DNA): TGTGCCAGCAGTGAGACACCGGACAGGGGGGGTACTGAAGCTTTCTTT. This chain joins TRBV6-4 and TRBJ1-1; 10 bases fit TRBD1. The CDR3 totals 16 residues. Germline V gene data show CDR1 as MRHNA and CDR2 as SNTAGT. V lost 3 bases and J lost 5; bases outside the gene matches: 9.

This clonotype was seen ten or more times. The chain recombines TRBV4-2 with TRBJ1-1; no clear D gene. Germline V gives CDR1 LGHNA, CDR2 YNFKEQ. This CDR3 contains 12 residues. V was pared by 4 bases and J by 3 bases, with 6 bases between. The CDR3, as DNA: TGTGCCAGCAGCCCTGGGCACACTGAAGCTTTCTTT. This codes for CASSPGHTEAFF.

The sample holds a few counts of this clonotype. The chain is built from TRBV6-1 and TRBJ1-2; D may be TRBD1 (5 bases). The length of the CDR3 is 14 residues. V lost 5 bases and J 5 bases, leaving 15 bases between the germline ends. In germline, CDR1 is MNHNS, CDR2 SASEGT. CDR3 in DNA: TGTGCCAGCAGTTTAACCGGGACTGCATATGGCTACACCTTC. The encoded protein is CASSLTGTAYGYTF.

Many counts were recorded for this clonotype. This rearrangement joins TRBV7-9 to TRBJ2-1; 8 positions match TRBD1. Germline lookup yields CDR1 SEHNR and CDR2 FQNEAQ (reference sequence). This CDR3 is built from 15 residues. Unmatched junction bases numbered 8, after V lost 1 base and J lost 9 bases. The CDR3 loop is CASSLVSRGLGEQFF. The CDR3 DNA reads TGTGCCAGCAGCTTAGTATCCAGGGGGCTTGGTGAGCAGTTCTTC.